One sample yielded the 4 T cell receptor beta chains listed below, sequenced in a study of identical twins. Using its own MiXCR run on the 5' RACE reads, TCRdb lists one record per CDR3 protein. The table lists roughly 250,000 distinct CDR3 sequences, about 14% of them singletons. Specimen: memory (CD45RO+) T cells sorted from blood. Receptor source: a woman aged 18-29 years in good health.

CDR3 DNA sequence: TGTGCCAGCAGCCCCTTGTCCAGCAATCAGCCCCAGCATTTT. It is translated as CASSPLSSNQPQHF. The chain couples TRBV6-1 to TRBJ1-5; no reliable D call. V dropped 6 bases and J dropped 1 base, with 10 bases sitting between them. The germline V gene has CDR1 MNHNS and CDR2 SASEGT. The CDR3 spans 14 residues.

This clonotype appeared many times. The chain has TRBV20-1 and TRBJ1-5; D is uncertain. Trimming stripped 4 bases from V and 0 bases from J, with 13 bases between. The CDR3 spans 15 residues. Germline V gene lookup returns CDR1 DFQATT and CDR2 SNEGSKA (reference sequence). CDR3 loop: CSATSPGYSNQPQHF. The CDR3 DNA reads TGCAGTGCTACCTCACCGGGTTATAGCAATCAGCCCCAGCATTTT.

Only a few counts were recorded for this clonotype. This CDR3 reads CSARDDEGNRPEAFF. CDR3 sequence (DNA): TGCAGTGCTAGAGACGACGAGGGTAATAGGCCTGAAGCTTTCTTT. This chain uses TRBV20-1 with TRBJ1-1; D call uncertain. Per the germline V gene, CDR1 is DFQATT and CDR2 is SNEGSKA (reference sequence). The CDR3 spans 15 residues. Trimming stripped 0 bases from V and 6 bases from J, with 17 bases between.

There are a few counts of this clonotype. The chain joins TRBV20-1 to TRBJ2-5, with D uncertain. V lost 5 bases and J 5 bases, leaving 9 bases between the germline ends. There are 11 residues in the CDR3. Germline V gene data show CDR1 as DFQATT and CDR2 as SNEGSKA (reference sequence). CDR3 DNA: TGCAGTGCTTGGACCAGGGAGACCCAGTACTTC. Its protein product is CSAWTRETQYF.